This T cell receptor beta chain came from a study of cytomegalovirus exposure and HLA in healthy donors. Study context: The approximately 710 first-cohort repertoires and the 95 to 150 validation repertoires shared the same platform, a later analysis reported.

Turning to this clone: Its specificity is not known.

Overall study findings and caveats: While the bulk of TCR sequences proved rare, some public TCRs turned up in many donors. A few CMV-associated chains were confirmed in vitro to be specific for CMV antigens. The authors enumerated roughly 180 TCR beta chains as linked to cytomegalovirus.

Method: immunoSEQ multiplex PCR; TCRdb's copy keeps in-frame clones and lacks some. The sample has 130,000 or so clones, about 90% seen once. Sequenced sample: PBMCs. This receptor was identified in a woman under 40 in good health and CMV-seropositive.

The CDR3 sequence: CASSETSGRKYEQYF. The CDR3 DNA reads as TGTGCCAGCAGTGAAACTAGCGGGAGGAAATACGAGCAGTACTTC. The V and J genes are TRBV2 and TRBJ2-7; 12 positions agree with TRBD2. The V gene's germline CDR1 is SNHLY and CDR2 FYNNEI. The length of the CDR3 is 15 residues. V was clipped by 2 bases and J by 4 bases; unmatched bases: 3.